This TCR beta chain was documented in a study of T cell responses to AZD1222 COVID-19 vaccine. This table comes from immunoSEQ multiplex PCR, and its TCRdb copy is limited to in-frame clones, with some not included. The profile covers about 39,000 clones, with over 75% appearing a single time and under 30% taken by the ten largest. General study results and limits: Vaccine-associated CD4 TCRs spanned spike, dominant at 160-218 and 743-854. Reports indicate that nearly half of spike-specific TCRs are directed at unmutated variant regions. Clonal diversity was possibly underestimated, and white British individuals and females predominated among donors. Without day 14 samples, only post-peak T cell repertoires were studied.

CDR3 length: 16 amino acids. Germline V CDR1 and CDR2: SGHTA, FQGNSA. Trimming cost V 5 bases and J 4 bases, with 20 bases left between them. In the case of this clone: What it recognizes is unknown.

This clonotype was obtained from an adult who received the MenACWY meningococcal vaccine as a control. This chain joins TRBV7-2 and TRBJ1-2, with D maybe TRBD1 (5 bases). The sequenced sample was peripheral blood, obtained 28 days after the second dose of the MenACWY control vaccine. DNA for the CDR3: TGTGCCAGCAGCCGGATTAGTGAGGGGCTCAGCTATGGCTACACCTTC. Amino acid sequence: CASSRISEGLSYGYTF.